This TCR beta chain was captured by sequencing in a study of shared clonotypes between healthy human individuals. Across the whole study: Each donor had three CD4 naive, three CD4 memory, two CD8 naive and one CD8 memory plate.

The CDR3 contains 14 residues. Trimming stripped 7 bases from V and 5 bases from J, with 15 bases between. The germline V gene has CDR1 SNHLY and CDR2 FYNNEI. Researchers partitioned CD4+ cells into CD45RA+ naive and CD45RA-negative memory subsets. Several immunoSEQ 96-well plates shared each subset's DNA, each plate a replicate. Sorted-subset replicate PCR reactions contained roughly 200 ng DNA, corresponding to approximately 30,000 T cell genomes. Assay used: immunoSEQ multiplex PCR; TCRdb lists only in-frame clones, some missing. The data hold around 2.3 million clones, with 90% to 96% observed a single time.

The sample comprised naive CD4+ T cells sorted from blood. This sample's subset: CD45RA+ positively selected. This receptor was identified in a man between 18 and 29 years old in good health. J is TRBJ1-5 and V is TRBV2; possibly TRBD1 for D (5 bases). The CDR3 sequence is CASTAMWGDQPQHF. The CDR3 coding sequence is TGTGCCAGCACCGCGATGTGGGGCGATCAGCCCCAGCATTTT.